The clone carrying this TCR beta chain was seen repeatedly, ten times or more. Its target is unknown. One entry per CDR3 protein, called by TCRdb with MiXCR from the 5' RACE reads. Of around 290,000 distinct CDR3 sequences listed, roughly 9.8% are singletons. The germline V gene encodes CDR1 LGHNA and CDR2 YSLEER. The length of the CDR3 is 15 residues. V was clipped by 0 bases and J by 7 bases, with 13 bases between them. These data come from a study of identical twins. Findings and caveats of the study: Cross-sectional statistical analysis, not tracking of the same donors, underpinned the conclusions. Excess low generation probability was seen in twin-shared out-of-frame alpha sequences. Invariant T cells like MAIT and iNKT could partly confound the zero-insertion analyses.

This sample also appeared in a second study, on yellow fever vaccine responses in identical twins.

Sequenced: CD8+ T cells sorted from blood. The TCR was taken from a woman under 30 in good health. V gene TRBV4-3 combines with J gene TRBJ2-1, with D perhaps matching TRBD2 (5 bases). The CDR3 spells CASSQDQHEGNEQFF. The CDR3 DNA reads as TGCGCCAGCAGCCAAGATCAACACGAGGGAAATGAGCAGTTCTTC.